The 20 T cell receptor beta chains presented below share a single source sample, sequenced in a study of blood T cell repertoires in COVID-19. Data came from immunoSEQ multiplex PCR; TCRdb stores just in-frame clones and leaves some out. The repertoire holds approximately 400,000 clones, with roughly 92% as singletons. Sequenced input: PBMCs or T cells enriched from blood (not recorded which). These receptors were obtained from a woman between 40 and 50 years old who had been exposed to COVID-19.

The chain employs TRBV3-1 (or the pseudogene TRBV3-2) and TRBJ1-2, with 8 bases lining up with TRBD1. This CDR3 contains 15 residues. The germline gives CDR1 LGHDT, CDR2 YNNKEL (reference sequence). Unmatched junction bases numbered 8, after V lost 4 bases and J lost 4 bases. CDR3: CASSLGTGEAYGYTF. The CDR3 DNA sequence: TGTGCCAGCAGCCTGGGGACAGGTGAGGCCTATGGCTACACCTTC.

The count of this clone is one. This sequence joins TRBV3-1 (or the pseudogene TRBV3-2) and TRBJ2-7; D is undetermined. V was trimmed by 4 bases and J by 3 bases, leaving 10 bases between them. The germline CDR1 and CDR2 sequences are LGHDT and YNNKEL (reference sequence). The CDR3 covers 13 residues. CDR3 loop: CASSRGQFYEQYF. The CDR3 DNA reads TGTGCCAGCAGCCGTGGGCAGTTCTACGAGCAGTACTTC.

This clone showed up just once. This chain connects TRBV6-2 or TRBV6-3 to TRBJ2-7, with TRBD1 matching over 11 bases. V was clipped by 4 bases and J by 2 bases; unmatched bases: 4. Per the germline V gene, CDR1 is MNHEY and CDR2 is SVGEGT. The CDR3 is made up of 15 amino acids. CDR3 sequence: CASSFPGQGAYEQYF. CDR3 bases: TGTGCCAGCAGTTTTCCGGGACAGGGGGCCTACGAGCAGTACTTC.

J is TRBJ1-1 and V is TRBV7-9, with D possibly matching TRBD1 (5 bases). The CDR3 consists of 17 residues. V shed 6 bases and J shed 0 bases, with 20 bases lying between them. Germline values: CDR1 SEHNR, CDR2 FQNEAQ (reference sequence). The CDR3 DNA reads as TGTGCCAGCAGACAACCTTACCGGGGGAAATTGAACACTGAAGCTTTCTTT. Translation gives CASRQPYRGKLNTEAFF. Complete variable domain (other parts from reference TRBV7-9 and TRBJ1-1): DTGVSQNPRHKITKRGQNVTFRCDPISEHNRLYWYRQTLGQGPEFLTYFQNEAQLEKSRLLSDRFSAERPKGSFSTLEIQRTEQGDSAMYLCASRQPYRGKLNTEAFFGQGTRLTVV.

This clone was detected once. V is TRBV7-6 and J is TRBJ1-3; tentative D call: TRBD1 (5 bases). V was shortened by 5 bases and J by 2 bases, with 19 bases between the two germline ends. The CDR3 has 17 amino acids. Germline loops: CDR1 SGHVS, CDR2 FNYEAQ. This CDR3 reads CASSRKLQASAGNTIYF. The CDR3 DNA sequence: TGTGCCAGCAGCCGAAAATTACAGGCGTCGGCTGGAAACACCATATATTTT.

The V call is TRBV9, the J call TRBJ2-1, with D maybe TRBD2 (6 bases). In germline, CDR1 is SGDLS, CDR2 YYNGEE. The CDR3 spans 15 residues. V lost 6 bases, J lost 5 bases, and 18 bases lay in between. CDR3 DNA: TGTGCCAGCACCCGTAGCGGAGGTACCCACAATGAGCAGTTCTTC. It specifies CASTRSGGTHNEQFF.

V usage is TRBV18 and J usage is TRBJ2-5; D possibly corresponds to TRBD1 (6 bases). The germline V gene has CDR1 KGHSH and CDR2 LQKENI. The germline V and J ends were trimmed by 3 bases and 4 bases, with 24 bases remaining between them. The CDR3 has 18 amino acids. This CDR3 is CASSPNRAVEKTTETQYF. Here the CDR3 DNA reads TGTGCCAGCTCACCCAACAGGGCCGTTGAAAAGACCACAGAGACCCAGTACTTC.

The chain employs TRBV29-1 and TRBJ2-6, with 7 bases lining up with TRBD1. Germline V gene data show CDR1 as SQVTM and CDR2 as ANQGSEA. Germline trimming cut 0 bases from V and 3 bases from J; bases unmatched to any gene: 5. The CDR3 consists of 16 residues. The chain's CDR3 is CSVEDVGGGGANVLTF. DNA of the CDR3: TGCAGCGTTGAAGATGTAGGGGGCGGTGGGGCCAACGTCCTGACTTTC.

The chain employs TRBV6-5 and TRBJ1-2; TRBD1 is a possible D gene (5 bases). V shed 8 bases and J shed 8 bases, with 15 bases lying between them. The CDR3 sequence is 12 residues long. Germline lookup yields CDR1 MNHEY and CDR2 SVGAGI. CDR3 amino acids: CASPGRGPGYTF. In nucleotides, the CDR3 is TGTGCCAGCCCTGGGAGGGGTCCGGGCTACACCTTC.

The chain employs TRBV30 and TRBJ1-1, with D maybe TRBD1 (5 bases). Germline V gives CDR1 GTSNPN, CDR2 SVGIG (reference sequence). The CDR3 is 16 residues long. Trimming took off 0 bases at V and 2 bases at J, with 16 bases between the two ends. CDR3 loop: CAWSVPGRVRNTEAFF. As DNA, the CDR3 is TGTGCCTGGAGTGTACCAGGGAGGGTTAGAAACACTGAAGCTTTCTTT.

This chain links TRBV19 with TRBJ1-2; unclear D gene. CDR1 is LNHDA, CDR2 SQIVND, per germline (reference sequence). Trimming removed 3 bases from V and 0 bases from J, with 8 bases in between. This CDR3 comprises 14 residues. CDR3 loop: CASSIGTANYGYTF. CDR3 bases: TGTGCCAGTAGTATTGGCACAGCTAACTATGGCTACACCTTC.

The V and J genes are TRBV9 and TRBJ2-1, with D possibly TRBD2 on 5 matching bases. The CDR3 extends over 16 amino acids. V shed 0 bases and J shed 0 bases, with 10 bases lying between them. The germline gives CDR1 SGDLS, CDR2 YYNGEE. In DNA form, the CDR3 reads TGTGCCAGCAGCGTAGCTGACGGGAACTCCTACAATGAGCAGTTCTTC. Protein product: CASSVADGNSYNEQFF.

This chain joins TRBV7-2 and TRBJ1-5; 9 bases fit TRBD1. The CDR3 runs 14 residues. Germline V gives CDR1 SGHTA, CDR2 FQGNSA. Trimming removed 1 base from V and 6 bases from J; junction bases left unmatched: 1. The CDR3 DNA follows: TGTGCCAGCAGCTTAGTGACAGGGGGTCAGCCCCAGCATTTT. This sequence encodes CASSLVTGGQPQHF.

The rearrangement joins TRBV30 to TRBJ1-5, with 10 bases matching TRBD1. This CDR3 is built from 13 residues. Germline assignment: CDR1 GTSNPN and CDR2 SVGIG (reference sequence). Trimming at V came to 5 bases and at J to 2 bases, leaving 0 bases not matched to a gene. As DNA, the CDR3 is TGTGCCTGGGGGACAGGGGGCAATCAGCCCCAGCATTTT. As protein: CAWGTGGNQPQHF.

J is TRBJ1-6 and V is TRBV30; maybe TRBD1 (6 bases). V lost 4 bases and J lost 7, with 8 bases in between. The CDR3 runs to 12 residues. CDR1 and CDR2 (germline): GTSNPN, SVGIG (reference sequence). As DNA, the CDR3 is TGTGCCTGGAACAGGGAAAATTCACCCCTCCACTTT. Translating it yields CAWNRENSPLHF.

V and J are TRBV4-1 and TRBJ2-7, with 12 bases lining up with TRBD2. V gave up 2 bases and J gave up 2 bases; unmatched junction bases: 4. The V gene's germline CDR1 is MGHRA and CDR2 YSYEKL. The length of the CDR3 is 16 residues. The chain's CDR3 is CASSQPSGRVPYEQYF. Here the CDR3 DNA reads TGCGCCAGCAGCCAACCTAGCGGGAGGGTCCCCTACGAGCAGTACTTC.

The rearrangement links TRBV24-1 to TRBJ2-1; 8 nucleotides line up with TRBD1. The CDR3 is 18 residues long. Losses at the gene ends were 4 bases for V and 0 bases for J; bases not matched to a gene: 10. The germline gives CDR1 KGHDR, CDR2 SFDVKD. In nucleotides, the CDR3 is TGTGCCACCAGTGACAACGCGGCGGGGACAGGCTCCTACAATGAGCAGTTCTTC. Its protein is CATSDNAAGTGSYNEQFF.

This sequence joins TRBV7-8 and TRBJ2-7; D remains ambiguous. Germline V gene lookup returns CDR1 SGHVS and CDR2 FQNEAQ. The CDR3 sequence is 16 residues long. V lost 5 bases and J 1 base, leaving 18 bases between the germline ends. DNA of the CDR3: TGTGCCAGCAGCCGCCCCGATGCAGGATTATCCTACGAGCAGTACTTC. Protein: CASSRPDAGLSYEQYF.

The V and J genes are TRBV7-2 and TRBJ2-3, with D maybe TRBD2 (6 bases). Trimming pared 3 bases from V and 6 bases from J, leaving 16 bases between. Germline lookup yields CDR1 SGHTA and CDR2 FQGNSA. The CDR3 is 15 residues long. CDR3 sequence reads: CASSFGGTGPDTQYF. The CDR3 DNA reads TGTGCCAGCAGCTTTGGCGGGACCGGCCCCGATACGCAGTATTTT.

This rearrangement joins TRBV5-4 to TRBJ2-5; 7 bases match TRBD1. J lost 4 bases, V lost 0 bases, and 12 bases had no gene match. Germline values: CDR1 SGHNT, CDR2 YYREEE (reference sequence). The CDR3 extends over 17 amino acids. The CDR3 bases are TGTGCCAGCAGCTTGGGACCTGGCAGGGGGTCGGCAGAGACCCAGTACTTC. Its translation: CASSLGPGRGSAETQYF.